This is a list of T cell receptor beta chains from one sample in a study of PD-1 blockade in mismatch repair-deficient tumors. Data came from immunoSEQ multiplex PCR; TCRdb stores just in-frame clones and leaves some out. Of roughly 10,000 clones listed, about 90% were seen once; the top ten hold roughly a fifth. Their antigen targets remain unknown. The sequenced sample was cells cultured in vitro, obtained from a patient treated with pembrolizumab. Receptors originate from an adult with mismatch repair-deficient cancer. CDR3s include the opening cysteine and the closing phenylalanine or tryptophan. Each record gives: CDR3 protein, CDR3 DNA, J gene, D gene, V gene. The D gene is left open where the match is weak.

cdr3_aa: CASSFAGENVNEQFF
cdr3_nt: TGTGCCAGCAGTTTCGCGGGAGAAAACGTCAATGAGCAGTTCTTC
j_call: TRBJ2-1
d_call: TRBD2
v_call: TRBV28

cdr3_aa: CASSLLDRANTGELFF
cdr3_nt: TGTGCCAGCAGCTTGTTAGACAGGGCCAACACCGGGGAGCTGTTTTTT
j_call: TRBJ2-2
d_call: TRBD1
v_call: TRBV7-3

cdr3_aa: CASSSAQGARNTEAFF
cdr3_nt: TGTGCCAGCAGCTCGGCACAGGGGGCGAGGAACACTGAAGCTTTCTTT
j_call: TRBJ1-1
d_call: TRBD1
v_call: TRBV5-4

cdr3_aa: CASSLEAPPRDEQFF
cdr3_nt: TGCGCCAGCAGCTTGGAGGCCCCGCCGCGGGATGAGCAGTTCTTC
j_call: TRBJ2-1
d_call: NA
v_call: TRBV5-1

cdr3_aa: CASSRIDLGEQFF
cdr3_nt: TGTGCCAGCAGTCGAATAGATTTAGGGGAGCAGTTCTTC
j_call: TRBJ2-1
d_call: NA
v_call: TRBV27

cdr3_aa: CASNRDRGPQPQHF
cdr3_nt: TGTGCCAGCAATCGGGACAGGGGGCCTCAGCCCCAGCATTTT
j_call: TRBJ1-5
d_call: TRBD1
v_call: TRBV6-1

cdr3_aa: CASSLVEGAAGADTQYF
cdr3_nt: TGTGCCAGCAGCTTAGTAGAGGGGGCAGCGGGTGCAGATACGCAGTATTTT
j_call: TRBJ2-3
d_call: NA
v_call: TRBV7-6

cdr3_aa: CASSRTGLSYNEQFF
cdr3_nt: TGTGCCAGTAGTCGGACAGGGCTGTCCTACAATGAGCAGTTCTTC
j_call: TRBJ2-1
d_call: TRBD1
v_call: TRBV19

cdr3_aa: CASSWTSGSYNEQFF
cdr3_nt: TGTGCCAGCAGCTGGACCAGCGGGAGCTACAATGAGCAGTTCTTC
j_call: TRBJ2-1
d_call: TRBD2
v_call: TRBV7-3

cdr3_aa: CAIILISGTGPQRDTDTQYF
cdr3_nt: TGTGCCATCATTTTAATCTCCGGGACAGGGCCTCAACGAGACACAGATACGCAGTATTTT
j_call: TRBJ2-3
d_call: TRBD1
v_call: TRBV10-3

cdr3_aa: CASSPRPGLRPLYNEQFF
cdr3_nt: TGTGCCAGCAGTCCACGCCCCGGACTTCGGCCGCTCTACAATGAGCAGTTCTTC
j_call: TRBJ2-1
d_call: NA
v_call: TRBV7-9